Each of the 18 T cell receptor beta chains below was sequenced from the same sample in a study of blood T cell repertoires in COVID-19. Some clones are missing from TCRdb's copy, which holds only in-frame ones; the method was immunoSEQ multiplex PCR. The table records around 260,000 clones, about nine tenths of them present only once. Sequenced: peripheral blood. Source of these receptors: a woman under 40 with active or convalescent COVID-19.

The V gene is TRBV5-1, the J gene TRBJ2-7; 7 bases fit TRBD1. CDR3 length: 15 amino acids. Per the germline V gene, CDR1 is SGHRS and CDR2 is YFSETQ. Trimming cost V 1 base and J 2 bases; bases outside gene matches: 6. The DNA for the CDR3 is TGCGCCAGCAGCTTGATAGGGACAGAAGCCTACGAGCAGTACTTC. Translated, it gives CASSLIGTEAYEQYF.

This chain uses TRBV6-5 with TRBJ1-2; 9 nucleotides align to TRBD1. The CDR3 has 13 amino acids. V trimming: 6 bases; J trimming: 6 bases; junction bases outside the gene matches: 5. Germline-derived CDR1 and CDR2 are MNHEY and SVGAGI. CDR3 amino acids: CASRLDRGHGYTF. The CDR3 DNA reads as TGTGCCAGCAGACTGGACAGGGGCCATGGCTACACCTTC.

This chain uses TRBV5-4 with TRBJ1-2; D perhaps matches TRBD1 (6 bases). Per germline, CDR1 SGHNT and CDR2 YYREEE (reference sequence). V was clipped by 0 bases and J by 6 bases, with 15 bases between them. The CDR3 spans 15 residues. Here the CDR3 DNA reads TGTGCCAGCAGCTTGGGACAGGTCTGGTCAAATGGCTACACCTTC. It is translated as CASSLGQVWSNGYTF.

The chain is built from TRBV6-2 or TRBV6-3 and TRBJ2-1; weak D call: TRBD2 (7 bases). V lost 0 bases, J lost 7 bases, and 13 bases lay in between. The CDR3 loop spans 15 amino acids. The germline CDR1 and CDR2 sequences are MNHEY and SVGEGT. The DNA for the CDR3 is TGTGCCAGCAGTTACTCGGGGGGGCCGGAAAATGAGCAGTTCTTC. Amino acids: CASSYSGGPENEQFF.

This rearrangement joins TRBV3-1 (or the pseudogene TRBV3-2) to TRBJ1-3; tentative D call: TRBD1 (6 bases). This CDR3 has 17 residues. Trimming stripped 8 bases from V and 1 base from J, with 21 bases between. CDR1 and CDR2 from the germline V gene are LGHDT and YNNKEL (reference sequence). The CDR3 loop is CASAQGFRSGSGNTIYF. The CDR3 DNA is TGTGCCAGCGCCCAGGGGTTCAGGTCGGGATCTGGAAACACCATATATTTT.

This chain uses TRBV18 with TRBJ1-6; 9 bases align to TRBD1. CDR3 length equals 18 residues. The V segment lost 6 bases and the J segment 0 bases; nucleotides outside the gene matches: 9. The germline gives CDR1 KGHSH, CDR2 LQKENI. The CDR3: CASSRTGQGISYNSPLHF. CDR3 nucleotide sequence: TGTGCCAGCTCCCGTACGGGACAGGGTATCTCCTATAATTCACCCCTCCACTTT.

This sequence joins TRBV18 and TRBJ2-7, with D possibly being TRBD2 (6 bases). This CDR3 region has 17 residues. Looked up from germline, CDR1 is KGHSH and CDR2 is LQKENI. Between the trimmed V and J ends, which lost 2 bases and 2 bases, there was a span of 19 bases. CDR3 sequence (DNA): TGTGCCAGCTCACCAAAGGCCGGGCGGGGTGGAACCTACGAGCAGTACTTC. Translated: CASSPKAGRGGTYEQYF. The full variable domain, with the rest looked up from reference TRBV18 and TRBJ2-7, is NAGVMQNPRHLVRRRGQEARLRCSPMKGHSHVYWYRQLPEEGLKFMVYLQKENIIDESGMPKERFSAEFPKEGPSILRIQQVVRGDSAAYFCASSPKAGRGGTYEQYFGPGTRLTVT.

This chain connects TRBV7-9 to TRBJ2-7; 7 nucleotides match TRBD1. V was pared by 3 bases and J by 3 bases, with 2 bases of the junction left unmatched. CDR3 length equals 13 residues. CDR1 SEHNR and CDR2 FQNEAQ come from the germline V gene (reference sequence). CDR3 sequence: CASSFSGGYEQYF. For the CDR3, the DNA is TGTGCCAGCAGCTTCTCAGGGGGCTACGAGCAGTACTTC.

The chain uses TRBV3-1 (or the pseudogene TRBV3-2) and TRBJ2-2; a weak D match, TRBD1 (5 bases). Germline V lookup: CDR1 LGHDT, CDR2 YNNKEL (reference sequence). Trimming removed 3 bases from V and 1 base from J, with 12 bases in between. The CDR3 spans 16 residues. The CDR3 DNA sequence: TGTGCCAGCAGCCATAACTGGGGCATGAACACCGGGGAGCTGTTTTTT. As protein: CASSHNWGMNTGELFF.

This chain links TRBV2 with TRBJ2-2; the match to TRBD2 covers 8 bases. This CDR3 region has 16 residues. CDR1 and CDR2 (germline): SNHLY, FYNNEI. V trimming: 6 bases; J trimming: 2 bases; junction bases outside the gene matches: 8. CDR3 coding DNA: TGTGCCAGCAGGGGAGGAGCGGGGGCCAACACCGGGGAGCTGTTTTTT. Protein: CASRGGAGANTGELFF.

As DNA, the CDR3 is TGTGCCAGTAAATCAGGGGGAAACACCATATATTTT. Amino acids: CASKSGGNTIYF. The chain employs TRBV3-1 (or the pseudogene TRBV3-2) and TRBJ1-3, with a possible D match to TRBD1 (5 bases). Trimming removed 9 bases at V and 4 bases at J, with 10 bases between. The CDR3 contains 12 residues. CDR1 is LGHDT and CDR2 is YNNKEL in the germline V gene (reference sequence).

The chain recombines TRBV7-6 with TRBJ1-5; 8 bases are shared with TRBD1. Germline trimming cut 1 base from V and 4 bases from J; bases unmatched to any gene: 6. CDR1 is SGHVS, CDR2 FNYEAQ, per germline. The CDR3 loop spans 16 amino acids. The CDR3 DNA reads TGTGCCAGCAGCTTAGTCGCAGGGGGCTGGAATCAGCCCCAGCATTTT. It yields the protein CASSLVAGGWNQPQHF.

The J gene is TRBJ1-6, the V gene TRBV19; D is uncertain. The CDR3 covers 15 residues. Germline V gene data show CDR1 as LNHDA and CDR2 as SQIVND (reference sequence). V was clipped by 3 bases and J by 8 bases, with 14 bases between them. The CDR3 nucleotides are TGTGCCAGTAGTATCCAGTGGGAGCCTTATTCACCCCTCCACTTT. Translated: CASSIQWEPYSPLHF.

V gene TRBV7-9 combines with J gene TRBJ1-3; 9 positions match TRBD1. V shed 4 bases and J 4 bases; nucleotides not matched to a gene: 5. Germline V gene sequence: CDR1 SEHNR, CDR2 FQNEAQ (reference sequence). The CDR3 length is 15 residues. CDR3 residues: CASSSQGASGNTIYF. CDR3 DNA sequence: TGTGCCAGCAGCTCACAGGGGGCTTCGGGAAACACCATATATTTT. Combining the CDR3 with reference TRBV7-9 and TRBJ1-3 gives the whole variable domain DTGVSQNPRHKITKRGQNVTFRCDPISEHNRLYWYRQTLGQGPEFLTYFQNEAQLEKSRLLSDRFSAERPKGSFSTLEIQRTEQGDSAMYLCASSSQGASGNTIYFGEGSWLTVV.

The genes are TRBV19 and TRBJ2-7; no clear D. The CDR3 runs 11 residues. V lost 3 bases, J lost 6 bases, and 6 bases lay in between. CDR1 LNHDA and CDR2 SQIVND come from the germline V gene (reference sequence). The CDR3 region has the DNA TGTGCCAGTAGTATTGCGTCCGAGCAGTACTTC. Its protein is CASSIASEQYF.

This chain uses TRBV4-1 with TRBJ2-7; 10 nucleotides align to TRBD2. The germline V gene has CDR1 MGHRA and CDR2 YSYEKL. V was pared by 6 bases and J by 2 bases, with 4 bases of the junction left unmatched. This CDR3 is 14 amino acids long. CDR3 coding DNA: TGCGCCAGCAGGCAAAGCGGGGGGGCCTACGAGCAGTACTTC. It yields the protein CASRQSGGAYEQYF.

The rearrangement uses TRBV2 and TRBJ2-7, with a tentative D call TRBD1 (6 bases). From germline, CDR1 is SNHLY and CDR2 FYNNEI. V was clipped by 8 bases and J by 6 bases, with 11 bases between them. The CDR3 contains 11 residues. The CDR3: CASHTGSEQYF. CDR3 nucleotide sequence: TGTGCCAGCCACACAGGGTCCGAGCAGTACTTC.

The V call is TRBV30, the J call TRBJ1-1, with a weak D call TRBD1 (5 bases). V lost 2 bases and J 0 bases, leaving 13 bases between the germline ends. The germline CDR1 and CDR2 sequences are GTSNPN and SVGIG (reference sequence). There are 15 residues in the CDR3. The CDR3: CAWSPPGLVNTEAFF. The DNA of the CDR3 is TGTGCCTGGAGTCCCCCGGGACTTGTGAACACTGAAGCTTTCTTT.